This T cell receptor (beta chain) was recovered during a study of cytomegalovirus exposure and HLA in healthy donors. The donors were members of the validation cohort comprising over a hundred subjects, separate from the approximately 710-subject first cohort. The repertoire was sequenced with immunoSEQ multiplex PCR; TCRdb's copy has only in-frame clones and lacks some. The table has about 140,000 clones, 84% seen once. Study outcomes and limitations: Cytomegalovirus-associated TCR beta chains were listed, numbering more than 150. There were some public TCRs occurring in many donors, but most TCR sequences were rare. Subsequent analysis of the approximately 110 validation repertoires found a tendency for first-cohort TCR clusters to co-occur.

As for this clone: Its antigen is not known.

V shed 1 base and J 14 bases; nucleotides not matched to a gene: 8. CDR3 length equals 14 residues. The germline gives CDR1 LNHDA, CDR2 SQIVND (reference sequence). Sequencing was carried out using PBMCs. This TCR was sampled from a woman in her 30s in good health and CMV-seronegative. The genes are TRBV19 and TRBJ2-1; 10 nucleotides match TRBD2. Written as DNA, the CDR3 is TGTGCCAGTAGTATAGGACTAGCGGGCCCCCAGGAGTTCTTC. Encoded protein: CASSIGLAGPQEFF.